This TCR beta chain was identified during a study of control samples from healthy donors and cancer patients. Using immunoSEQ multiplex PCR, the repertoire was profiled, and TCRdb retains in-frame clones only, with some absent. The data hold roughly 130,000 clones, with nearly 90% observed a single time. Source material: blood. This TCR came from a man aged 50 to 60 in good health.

CDR3 loop: CASSQDRGLGGDTIYF. CDR3 DNA: TGTGCCAGCAGCCAAGATCGTGGACTCGGCGGGGACACCATATATTTT. The J gene is TRBJ1-3, the V gene TRBV14; D gene unclear. From germline, CDR1 is SGHDN and CDR2 FVKESK. The CDR3 is made up of 16 amino acids. Trimming took 0 bases from V and 8 from J, leaving 17 bases between them.